A single sample is the source of the 8 T cell receptor beta chains below, sequenced in a study of T cell repertoires in cytomegalovirus infection (dated by TCRdb to between 2019 and 2020). The treatment or condition label here, explained by the study, means: in vitro stimulation with specific CMV peptide epitopes to enrich CMV-specific T cells. These receptors' antigens are unknown. The instrument was an Illumina HiSeq 1500. TCRdb redid the processing of the public reads, applying fastp at Q25 and MiXCR, and retained in-frame beta chains. Merged by CDR3 protein, the rows form single entries marked with the most common genes and DNA. Across this sample there are hundreds of thousands of distinct CDR3 sequences, with around a third seen only once. Clones ranked in the top ten supply roughly 20% of the sample. Here the sequenced sample was cultured PBMCs, taken from culture after CMV antigen stimulation. The receptors were gathered from a human donor in good health (CMV status not recorded). Some clones in this sample may be carry-over from other donors' samples.

In this sample, this clonotype turned up many times. V is TRBV7-2 and J is TRBJ2-2; D is uncertain. This CDR3 contains 13 residues. The germline CDR1 and CDR2 sequences are SGHTA and FQGNSA. With 0 bases removed from V and 5 bases from J, the gap between germline ends came to 4 bases. The CDR3 region has the DNA TGTGCCAGCAGCTTAGCACGGACCGGGGAGCTGTTTTTT. This codes for CASSLARTGELFF.

This clonotype was seen many times. The chain uses TRBV7-2 and TRBJ2-6, with 7 bases fitting TRBD1. Germline values: CDR1 SGHTA, CDR2 FQGNSA. The CDR3 runs to 18 residues. The V gene end was trimmed by 7 bases and the J gene end by 2 bases; junction bases not matched to a gene: 14. In DNA, the CDR3 is TGTGCCAGCACCCTAATTACAGGGGTACTAACTGGGGCCAACGTCCTGACTTTC. Translation: CASTLITGVLTGANVLTF. Full variable domain (outside the CDR3, taken from reference TRBV7-2 and TRBJ2-6): GAGVSQSPSNKVTEKGKDVELRCDPISGHTALYWYRQSLGQGLEFLIYFQGNSAPDKSGLPSDRFSAERTGGSVSTLTIQRTQQEDSAVYLCASTLITGVLTGANVLTFGAGSRLTVL.

Only a few counts were recorded for this clonotype. This chain links TRBV10-3 with TRBJ2-5, with 8 bases that match TRBD2. CDR1 is ENHRY, CDR2 SYGVKD, per germline. The CDR3 runs to 14 residues. V lost 2 bases, J lost 8 bases, and 7 bases stayed unmatched. CDR3 loop: CAISEGVSGGTQYF. CDR3 nucleotide sequence: TGTGCCATCAGTGAGGGCGTGAGCGGGGGAACCCAGTACTTC.

This clonotype was recorded a few times. The CDR3 here is CASRTFGDPRRDEQFF. Written as DNA, the CDR3 is TGTGCCAGCAGGACTTTCGGGGACCCTCGGCGAGATGAGCAGTTCTTC. The chain is built from TRBV6-2 or TRBV6-3 and TRBJ2-1; D assignment may be TRBD1 or TRBD2 (5 bases each). Germline V gene sequence: CDR1 MNHEY, CDR2 SVGEGT. This CDR3 region has 16 residues. The V end was cut by 6 bases, the J end by 8 bases, with 23 bases between.

The rearrangement links TRBV19 to TRBJ1-5; D not resolved. Trimming removed 7 bases at V and 2 bases at J, with 9 bases between. The CDR3 covers 13 residues. The germline CDR1 and CDR2 sequences are LNHDA and SQIVND (reference sequence). The CDR3 DNA reads TGTGCCAGTATGTGGGCGGGCAATCAGCCCCAGCATTTT. Translation: CASMWAGNQPQHF.

This clonotype came up a few times. The J gene is TRBJ1-1, the V gene TRBV6-2 or TRBV6-3; 7 bases are shared with TRBD1. The CDR3 contains 13 residues. Germline V lookup: CDR1 MNHEY, CDR2 SVGEGT. With V trimmed by 4 bases and J by 10 bases, 9 bases remained unmatched. The CDR3 region has the DNA TGTGCCAGCAGTTTCCGACAGGGACGATCAGCTTTCTTT. Translating gives CASSFRQGRSAFF.

The chain carries TRBV7-4 and TRBJ2-7; TRBD1 agrees at 9 bases. Germline CDR1 SGHVT, CDR2 SQSDAQ. The trim removed 5 bases at V and 2 bases at J, leaving 4 bases unmatched. CDR3 length: 14 residues. The CDR3 sequence is CASSGQGKAYEQYF. The DNA for the CDR3 is TGTGCCAGCAGCGGACAGGGGAAAGCCTACGAGCAGTACTTC.

The chain employs TRBV20-1 and TRBJ2-1; tentative D call: TRBD2 (5 bases). Germline V gives CDR1 DFQATT, CDR2 SNEGSKA (reference sequence). The CDR3 has 14 amino acids. The CDR3: CSARVGYSYNEQFF. The CDR3 nucleotides are TGCAGCGCGAGGGTGGGCTACTCCTACAATGAGCAGTTCTTC.